Listed below are T cell receptor beta chains from one sample, sequenced in a study of shared clonotypes between healthy human individuals. Generated by immunoSEQ multiplex PCR, the TCRdb table keeps only in-frame clones and is missing some. This sample has nearly 2 million clones, with roughly 94% found just once. Sequenced sample: naive CD8+ T cells sorted from blood. The receptors here all came from a man younger than 35 in good health. Each CDR3 is given with its conserved first and last residue. Fields, in order: V gene, D gene, J gene, clone size, CDR3 DNA, CDR3 protein. A D gene is named only where the DNA matches it firmly. The size of a clone is reported for some rows only, either as once, few or many, or as a class for expanded clones.

TRBV5-4	-	TRBJ2-2	-	TGTGCCAGCAGCCCGAACCCAGGACAGACCGGGGAGCTGTTTTTT	CASSPNPGQTGELFF
TRBV27	TRBD2	TRBJ2-7	-	TGTGCCAGCAGCAGACTTCGGGGGGACGGCTTCTACGAGCAGTACTTC	CASSRLRGDGFYEQYF
TRBV19	TRBD1	TRBJ2-7	-	TGTGCCAGTAGTCCCCGGGACAGGGACCACGAGCAGTACTTC	CASSPRDRDHEQYF
TRBV4-2	-	TRBJ2-7	-	TGTGCCAGCAGCCTTGTACCAACGGGCGGTTACGAGCAGTACTTC	CASSLVPTGGYEQYF
TRBV29-1	-	TRBJ2-7	-	TGCAGCGTTGAAGATCCCGGACACTACGAGCAGTACTTC	CSVEDPGHYEQYF
TRBV27	TRBD1	TRBJ1-1	-	TGTGCCAGCAATATACAGGGGGCAGTCACTGAAGCTTTCTTT	CASNIQGAVTEAFF
TRBV9	TRBD2	TRBJ2-7	-	TGTGCCAGCAGCGCGGGGGGACTAGCGGGCACCTACGAGCAGTACTTC	CASSAGGLAGTYEQYF
TRBV14	-	TRBJ2-5	-	TGTGCCAGCAGCCAAGATGAAGGAACTACCCAGTACTTC	CASSQDEGTTQYF
TRBV5-1	TRBD1	TRBJ2-1	-	TGCGCCAGCAGCCCGAATCGCAGGGGACAGAGCTACAATGAGCAGTTCTTC	CASSPNRRGQSYNEQFF
TRBV6-1	-	TRBJ1-6	-	TGTGCCAGCAGTTTAACAGGGTTGGGTTCACCCCTCCACTTT	CASSLTGLGSPLHF
TRBV4-3	TRBD2	TRBJ2-3	-	TGCGCCAGCAGCCCGGGACTAGCGGAATCAGATACGCAGTATTTT	CASSPGLAESDTQYF
TRBV28	-	TRBJ2-3	-	TGTGCCAGCAGTGCCGTTCGACAGAGCACAGATACGCAGTATTTT	CASSAVRQSTDTQYF
TRBV11-2	TRBD1	TRBJ2-7	-	TGTGCCAGCAGCTTCCAGACAGGGATCTACGAGCAGTACTTC	CASSFQTGIYEQYF
TRBV6-1	-	TRBJ1-6	-	TGTGCCAGCAGTGAACTTAGGGGTGATTCACCCCTCCACTTT	CASSELRGDSPLHF
TRBV14	-	TRBJ2-1	-	TGTGCCAGCAGCCGAGAAGGGCGGCGGGGAATCAACAATGAGCAGTTCTTC	CASSREGRRGINNEQFF
TRBV30	TRBD1	TRBJ2-7	-	TGTGCCTGGAGCTTGGGACAGGGGAACCACGAGCAGTACTTC	CAWSLGQGNHEQYF
TRBV19	-	TRBJ2-7	-	TGTGCCAGTAGTGCGACAGGAATCTCCTACGAGCAGTACTTC	CASSATGISYEQYF
TRBV10-3	TRBD2	TRBJ2-3	-	TGTGCCATCAGTGAGTCGGGTAGCGGGATAGATACGCAGTATTTT	CAISESGSGIDTQYF
TRBV7-9	TRBD2	TRBJ2-7	-	TGTGCCAGCAGTCTCCCCACTAGCGACTACGAGCAGTACTTC	CASSLPTSDYEQYF
TRBV10-2	TRBD1	TRBJ2-7	-	TGCGCCACCGGAATGGACAGGGGGTTCTACGAGCAGTACTTC	CATGMDRGFYEQYF
TRBV7-6	-	TRBJ1-2	-	TGTGCCAGCAGCTTAGGACCAACAGGCCTGTCTAACTATGGCTACACCTTC	CASSLGPTGLSNYGYTF
TRBV7-8	-	TRBJ2-7	-	TGTGCCAGCAGCTTACTGGGACAGCCGTCCTGGGGGGGTGAGCAGTACTTC	CASSLLGQPSWGGEQYF
TRBV5-6	-	TRBJ1-2	-	TGTGCCAGCAGCTTGGCTGAGCGGGGGTTGGACTATGGCTACACCTTC	CASSLAERGLDYGYTF
TRBV11-2	-	TRBJ2-7	-	TGTGCCAGCAGCTTAGAATTCTACGGCTCCTACGAGCAGTACTTC	CASSLEFYGSYEQYF
TRBV6-6	-	TRBJ2-3	-	TGTGCCAGCAGCCCCGAAGCAGCCAGCACAGATACGCAGTATTTT	CASSPEAASTDTQYF
TRBV10-2	TRBD1	TRBJ1-5	-	TGCGCCAAACCCCGTAAGGGGGCACGCAATCAGCCCCAGCATTTT	CAKPRKGARNQPQHF
TRBV2	-	TRBJ1-5	-	TGTGCCAGCAGTGAAGCAGGGCCTCTTAGCAATCAGCCCCAGCATTTT	CASSEAGPLSNQPQHF
TRBV7-6	TRBD2	TRBJ2-7	-	TGTGCCAGCAGCCCCCTCGCGGGGGGGATCGAGCAGTACTTC	CASSPLAGGIEQYF
TRBV15	TRBD1	TRBJ1-2	-	TGTGCCACCAGCAGAACTCCGGGACAGGGAGTCGGCTACACCTTC	CATSRTPGQGVGYTF
TRBV13	TRBD2	TRBJ2-3	once	TGTGCCAGCAGCTTAGAAAGGGGACTAGCGGGAGCCGCGGGGGATACGCAGTATTTT	CASSLERGLAGAAGDTQYF
TRBV4-1	TRBD1	TRBJ2-7	-	TGCGCCAGCAGCCAATCACGGACAGGGGGCCACGAGCAGTACTTC	CASSQSRTGGHEQYF
TRBV10-3	-	TRBJ2-7	once	TGTGCCATCAGTGACTCCAGGGGAGCCTACGAGCAGTACTTC	CAISDSRGAYEQYF
TRBV27	TRBD1	TRBJ1-1	-	TGTGCCAGCAGTTTAAGGACAGGGTCAACTGAAGCTTTCTTT	CASSLRTGSTEAFF
TRBV9	-	TRBJ1-1	-	TGTGCCAGCAGCGCTGCAGGGGCAGGAACTGAAGCTTTCTTT	CASSAAGAGTEAFF
TRBV6-1	-	TRBJ2-7	-	TGTGCCAGCAGACAGACAGTTTGGGGCGAGCAGTACTTC	CASRQTVWGEQYF
TRBV11-2	TRBD1	TRBJ2-5	-	TGTGCCAGCAGCCCTGGGACAGGGATTTTGATAATACAAGAGACCCAGTACTTC	CASSPGTGILIIQETQYF
TRBV5-5	-	TRBJ2-7	-	TGTGCCAGCAGCTTGCAGTGGAGCTCCTACGAGCAGTACTTC	CASSLQWSSYEQYF
TRBV7-9	TRBD1	TRBJ2-7	once	TGTGCCAGCAGCCCGGACAGGAATCTCTACGAGCAGTACTTC	CASSPDRNLYEQYF
TRBV18	-	TRBJ2-5	once	TGTGCCAGCTCAGTTCTGCGGACACAAGAGACCCAGTACTTC	CASSVLRTQETQYF
TRBV30	-	TRBJ2-7	-	TGTGCCTGGAGTTACGGGGCCGGGGAGCAGTACTTC	CAWSYGAGEQYF
TRBV7-9	TRBD2	TRBJ2-7	-	TGTGCCAGCAGCTTCGATGCGAGCGGGAAAAACGAGCAGTACTTC	CASSFDASGKNEQYF